These 16 T cell receptor beta chains were all obtained from the same sample, sequenced in a study of metastatic and nonmetastatic thyroid tumors. TCRdb re-processed the PCR reads through MiXCR. The table lists tens of thousands of clones, 13% of them singletons. Patients underwent thyroid surgery, and none had received any treatment before it. Sequenced: blood. The receptors come from a female donor with papillary thyroid cancer or a benign thyroid nodule (not recorded which). Some clones in this sample may be carry-over from other donors' samples.

This clone was counted at least ten times. An end of the junction does not agree with germline; a read error may underlie this. Additional DNA sequences in this sample encode the identical CDR3. The chain couples TRBV7-9 to TRBJ1-1; D unclear. The germline CDR1 and CDR2 sequences are SEHNR and FQNEAQ (reference sequence). CDR3 length: 15 residues. The DNA of the CDR3 is TGTGCCAGCAGCTTAGGTTCGGTTCAGGTGGCTGAAGCTTTCTTC. Amino acid sequence: CASSLGSVQVAEAFF.

This clone was observed many times. The rearrangement uses TRBV9 and TRBJ2-2, with 12 bases matching TRBD2. This CDR3 spans 16 amino acids. Germline CDR1 SGDLS, CDR2 YYNGEE. With 5 bases clipped from V and 5 bases from J, the junction kept 7 bases outside the gene matches. CDR3 nucleotides: TGTGCCAGCAGTGACCTAGCGGGAGGGCCAACCGGGGAGCTGTTTTTT. Translated: CASSDLAGGPTGELFF.

The chain joins TRBV6-1 to TRBJ1-5; unclear D gene. CDR1 is MNHNS and CDR2 is SASEGT in the germline V gene. CDR3 length: 15 residues. Between the trimmed V and J ends, which lost 2 bases and 7 bases, there was a span of 15 bases. The CDR3 DNA sequence: TGTGCCAGCAGTGAATGGAGGGAGACGGGGCAGCCCCAGCATTTT. As protein: CASSEWRETGQPQHF.

The chain employs TRBV7-3 and TRBJ2-1, with D tentatively TRBD1 or TRBD2 (6 bases each). The germline V and J ends were trimmed by 2 bases and 8 bases, with 13 bases remaining between them. The length of the CDR3 is 14 residues. Germline CDR1 is SGHTA and CDR2 is FQGTGA. The DNA for the CDR3 is TGTGCCAGCAGCTTAGGGGGGCAGGGTCATGAGCAGTTCTTC. Translated, it gives CASSLGGQGHEQFF.

This clone was recorded many times. V is TRBV19 and J is TRBJ1-5; 10 positions agree with TRBD1. Trimming cost V 6 bases and J 0 bases; bases outside gene matches: 11. The CDR3 covers 18 residues. CDR1 is LNHDA and CDR2 is SQIVND in the germline V gene (reference sequence). Here the CDR3 DNA reads TGTGCCAGTAGCTTAAGGGACAGGGGAAGGTATAGCAATCAGCCCCAGCATTTT. Translation gives CASSLRDRGRYSNQPQHF.

The V call is TRBV3-1, the J call TRBJ2-1, with D uncertain. V was trimmed by 6 bases and J by 7 bases, leaving 13 bases between them. The CDR3 is 13 residues long. The germline gives CDR1 LGHDT, CDR2 YNNKEL (reference sequence). Written as DNA, the CDR3 is TGTGCCAGCAGTCCAGCCGACGAGAATGAGCAGTTCTTC. Amino acids: CASSPADENEQFF.

The sample holds many counts of this clone. The CDR3: CASSLGGTHEQYF. CDR3 DNA sequence: TGTGCCAGCAGTCTAGGTGGGACACACGAGCAGTACTTC. The V gene is TRBV12-3 or TRBV12-4, the J gene TRBJ2-7, with D possibly matching TRBD1 (6 bases). The CDR3 runs to 13 residues. The V gene lost 5 bases and the J gene lost 5 bases, with 13 bases spanning the gap.

This clone was picked up many times. The rearrangement uses TRBV6-2 or TRBV6-3 and TRBJ2-5, with D perhaps TRBD1 (6 bases). The V gene's germline CDR1 is MNHEY and CDR2 SVGEGT. Between the trimmed V and J ends, which lost 6 bases and 2 bases, there was a span of 16 bases. This CDR3 is built from 15 residues. The CDR3 loop is CASRTLGQGQETQYF. The CDR3 bases are TGTGCCAGCAGGACCCTAGGGCAGGGGCAAGAGACCCAGTACTTC.

This clone was picked up many times. The V gene is TRBV12-3 or TRBV12-4, the J gene TRBJ1-2, with D possibly matching TRBD1 (6 bases). The V end was cut by 6 bases, the J end by 0 bases, with 14 bases between. This CDR3 contains 15 residues. CDR3 coding DNA: TGTGCCAGCAGGGACAGAATGGAAGCTAACTATGGCTACACCTTC. Protein sequence: CASRDRMEANYGYTF.

The chain combines TRBV28 with TRBJ2-3, with 7 nucleotides matching TRBD1. The CDR3 runs 19 residues. The V gene's germline CDR1 is MDHEN and CDR2 SYDVKM. Unmatched junction bases numbered 16, after V lost 4 bases and J lost 0 bases. The CDR3, as DNA: TGTGCCAGCAGTTCCTGGGGACAGCGAATATGGTCTAGCACAGATACGCAGTATTTT. Translated: CASSSWGQRIWSSTDTQYF.

This clone was counted at least ten times. V gene TRBV3-1 combines with J gene TRBJ2-1; no definite D call. V was pared by 4 bases and J by 7 bases, with 14 bases between. This CDR3 region has 14 residues. Germline V gene sequence: CDR1 LGHDT, CDR2 YNNKEL (reference sequence). The CDR3 nucleotides read TGTGCCAGCAGCCCAGTAGCCTTGGGAAATGAGCAGTTCTTC. Residues: CASSPVALGNEQFF.

The sample holds many counts of this clone. The V gene is TRBV30, the J gene TRBJ2-5, with 8 bases that match TRBD1. In germline, CDR1 is GTSNPN, CDR2 SVGIG (reference sequence). This CDR3 is 13 amino acids long. The V segment lost 5 bases and the J segment 5 bases; nucleotides outside the gene matches: 7. CDR3 nucleotides: TGTGCCTGGCATGGACAGGGCGGTGAGACCCAGTACTTC. Protein sequence: CAWHGQGGETQYF. The full variable domain, rest sourced from reference TRBV30 and TRBJ2-5, is SQTIHQWPATLVQPVGSPLSLECTVEGTSNPNLYWYRQAAGRGLQLLFYSVGIGQISSEVPQNLSASRPQDRQFILSSKKLLLSDSGFYLCAWHGQGGETQYFGPGTRLLVL.

This clone has at least ten counts. The V gene is TRBV20-1, the J gene TRBJ2-1; 11 bases line up with TRBD2. This CDR3 contains 14 residues. V was pared by 0 bases and J by 9 bases, with 4 bases of the junction left unmatched. Germline CDR1 and CDR2: DFQATT and SNEGSKA (reference sequence). The CDR3 DNA reads TGCAGTGCTAGAGAAACTAGCGGGGGCAGTGAGCAGTTCTTC. This gives the protein CSARETSGGSEQFF.

Concerning this clone itself: One end of the junction is discordant with germline, which a read error may explain. V and J are TRBV12-3 or TRBV12-4 and TRBJ1-1; D unclear. The CDR3 runs 14 residues. CDR3: CANSFEGRNTEAFF. DNA for the CDR3: TGTGCCAACAGTTTCGAGGGCCGGAACACTGAAGCTTTTTTT.

This clone was picked up many times. V and J are TRBV7-8 and TRBJ1-4, with a possible D match to TRBD1 (5 bases). Germline V gene lookup returns CDR1 SGHVS and CDR2 FQNEAQ. The CDR3 has 12 residues. The V end was cut by 2 bases, the J end by 12 bases, with 10 bases between. The CDR3 nucleotides are TGTGCCAGCAGCTTACGGGGGAGCCAACTGTTTTTT. Translating it yields CASSLRGSQLFF.

This clone showed up many times. The CDR3 loop reads CAWGTGLGQPQHF. CDR3 sequence (DNA): TGTGCCTGGGGGACTGGTCTTGGTCAGCCCCAGCATTTT. The genes are TRBV30 and TRBJ1-5, with a weak D call TRBD1 (5 bases). From germline, CDR1 is GTSNPN and CDR2 SVGIG (reference sequence). Trimming removed 5 bases at V and 6 bases at J, with 14 bases between. This CDR3 comprises 13 residues.